Presented here are 31 T cell receptor beta chains from one specimen sequenced in a study of OX40 agonist ivuxolimab in advanced cancers. Method: immunoSEQ multiplex PCR; TCRdb's copy keeps in-frame clones and lacks some. Of about 100,000 clones listed, approximately 80% are singletons. The sample was CD4+ or CD8+ T cells sorted from blood, taken in a trial of the OX40 agonist ivuxolimab. Every receptor here comes from an adult with an advanced solid tumor such as melanoma, head and neck, liver or kidney cancer.

A remark on this clone: The same CDR3 arises from other DNA sequences in this sample as well. The V call is TRBV27, the J call TRBJ2-1, with TRBD1 matching over 7 bases. The CDR3 sequence is 14 residues long. Germline V lookup: CDR1 MNHEY, CDR2 SMNVEV (reference sequence). With 9 bases clipped from V and 0 bases from J, the junction kept 5 bases outside the gene matches. CDR3 DNA: TGTGCCAGTAGACAGGGCAGCTCCTACAATGAGCAGTTCTTC. Residues: CASRQGSSYNEQFF.

This chain uses TRBV13 with TRBJ2-3; D is ambiguous. The V and J ends lost 1 base and 6 bases respectively, with 8 bases between them. The CDR3 extends over 13 amino acids. The V gene's germline CDR1 is PRHDT and CDR2 FYEKMQ (reference sequence). CDR3 amino acids: CASSLVPPDTQYF. The CDR3 nucleotides are TGTGCCAGCAGCTTAGTCCCTCCCGATACGCAGTATTTT.

The J gene is TRBJ2-7, the V gene TRBV6-5; D is perhaps TRBD2 (6 bases). This CDR3 contains 15 residues. Between the trimmed V and J ends, which lost 2 bases and 7 bases, there was a span of 18 bases. From germline, CDR1 is MNHEY and CDR2 SVGAGI. The CDR3 bases are TGTGCCAGCAGTTACCGGGGGACCCGGCAGTATGAGCAGTACTTC. It translates to CASSYRGTRQYEQYF.

This clone has just one count. The chain employs TRBV4-1 and TRBJ2-1; D is uncertain. The V and J ends lost 4 bases and 7 bases respectively, with 14 bases between them. CDR3 size: 14 residues. Germline V lookup: CDR1 MGHRA, CDR2 YSYEKL. The CDR3 DNA sequence: TGCGCCAGCAGCCCTGATAATTCAAGGAATGAGCAGTTCTTC. Its protein is CASSPDNSRNEQFF.

V gene TRBV6-6 combines with J gene TRBJ2-1; 8 bases agree with TRBD2. Germline assignment: CDR1 MNHNY and CDR2 SVGAGI (reference sequence). This CDR3 spans 15 amino acids. V trimming: 6 bases; J trimming: 7 bases; junction bases outside the gene matches: 11. The CDR3 DNA is TGTGCCAGCAGCTACGGGGGGGCGCAAGTAAATGAGCAGTTCTTC. Translation gives CASSYGGAQVNEQFF.

This chain uses TRBV11-2 with TRBJ1-4, with 7 bases aligning to TRBD1. The CDR3 covers 16 residues. Trimming removed 6 bases from V and 7 bases from J; junction bases left unmatched: 14. Germline CDR1 reads SGHAT; CDR2 reads FQNNGV. CDR3 sequence: CASSSGGAGVVEKLFF. As DNA, the CDR3 is TGTGCCAGCAGTTCAGGGGGGGCAGGGGTTGTTGAAAAACTGTTTTTT.

This chain connects TRBV12-5 to TRBJ1-1; no reliable D call. The V end lost 1 base, the J end lost 3 bases, and 9 bases lay between the germline ends. The germline CDR1 and CDR2 sequences are LGHNT and FRNRAP. This CDR3 region has 14 residues. The CDR3 is CASGLGGVYTEAFF. CDR3 coding DNA: TGTGCTAGTGGTTTGGGCGGGGTATACACTGAAGCTTTCTTT.

The CDR3 here is CASSSQDRAISYEQYF. CDR3 DNA sequence: TGTGCCAGCAGCTCCCAGGACAGGGCGATCTCCTACGAGCAGTACTTC. The chain links TRBV11-2 to TRBJ2-7, with 8 bases matching TRBD1. The J segment lost 0 bases and the V segment lost 4 bases, leaving 8 bases of the junction unmatched. CDR1 SGHAT and CDR2 FQNNGV come from the germline V gene. This CDR3 comprises 16 residues.

The chain joins TRBV7-9 to TRBJ2-7, with D perhaps assigned TRBD1 or TRBD2 (5 bases each). Trimming removed 4 bases at V and 5 bases at J, with 9 bases between. The CDR3 has 12 amino acids. Germline CDR1 SEHNR, CDR2 FQNEAQ (reference sequence). The CDR3 sequence: CASSSQGDEQYF. CDR3 nucleotide sequence: TGTGCCAGCAGCTCCCAGGGAGACGAGCAGTACTTC.

The V call is TRBV5-1, the J call TRBJ2-5; tentatively, D is TRBD2 (6 bases). V was cut by 0 bases and J by 2 bases, with 11 bases left in between. Germline values: CDR1 SGHRS, CDR2 YFSETQ. The CDR3 loop spans 15 amino acids. The CDR3, as DNA: TGCGCCAGCAGCTTGGCCCGGGACTTTCAAGAGACCCAGTACTTC. This encodes CASSLARDFQETQYF.

The chain employs TRBV7-3 and TRBJ2-3; 9 bases line up with TRBD2. The germline V gene encodes CDR1 SGHTA and CDR2 FQGTGA. The CDR3 consists of 18 residues. V lost 0 bases and J lost 2; bases outside the gene matches: 9. The CDR3 DNA reads TGTGCCAGCAGCTTAACCGGTCTTCTAGCGGGGACCACAGATACGCAGTATTTT. Translated, it gives CASSLTGLLAGTTDTQYF.

This chain links TRBV5-1 with TRBJ2-2; D remains unclear. This CDR3 is built from 15 residues. Germline CDR1 reads SGHRS; CDR2 reads YFSETQ. Trimming stripped 1 base from V and 1 base from J, with 8 bases between. CDR3 in DNA: TGCGCCAGCAGCTTGACTACAAAGAACACCGGGGAGCTGTTTTTT. Residues: CASSLTTKNTGELFF.

This clone appeared once. The rearrangement joins TRBV15 to TRBJ2-5, with 7 bases identical to TRBD1. The DNA end is more similar to TRBJ2-7, so the J call may be wrong. The V gene's germline CDR1 is LNHNV and CDR2 YYDKDF (reference sequence). The CDR3 spans 14 residues. CDR3 nucleotide sequence: TGTGCCACCAGCCCACGACAGGGTGCCTACGAGCAGTACTTC. Translation: CATSPRQGAYEQYF.

The chain recombines TRBV19 with TRBJ1-2; 10 bases are a match to TRBD1. Trimming removed 5 bases from V and 6 bases from J; junction bases left unmatched: 6. Germline V gene data show CDR1 as LNHDA and CDR2 as SQIVND (reference sequence). The CDR3 has 14 amino acids. The CDR3 loop reads CASSPRQGADGYTF. The DNA for the CDR3 is TGTGCCAGTAGTCCAAGACAGGGGGCCGATGGCTACACCTTC. Looking up the rest from reference TRBV19 and TRBJ1-2 gives the full variable domain: DGGITQSPKYLFRKEGQNVTLSCEQNLNHDAMYWYRQDPGQGLRLIYYSQIVNDFQKGDIAEGYSVSREKKESFPLTVTSAQKNPTAFYLCASSPRQGADGYTFGSGTRLTVV.

As concerns this clone: This sample includes further DNA sequences coding for the same CDR3. The rearrangement uses TRBV7-2 and TRBJ2-3, with D hard to call. V shed 2 bases and J shed 5 bases, with 2 bases lying between them. The germline V gene has CDR1 SGHTA and CDR2 FQGNSA. The CDR3 is 11 amino acids. The CDR3 loop is CASSLKDTQYF. CDR3 DNA: TGTGCCAGCAGCTTAAAAGATACGCAGTATTTT.

The chain carries TRBV7-3 and TRBJ2-3; 13 nucleotides align to TRBD2. Losses at the gene ends were 4 bases for V and 1 base for J; bases not matched to a gene: 2. Germline V gene lookup returns CDR1 SGHTA and CDR2 FQGTGA. The CDR3 is 16 amino acids. As DNA, the CDR3 is TGTGCCAGCAGCTCTGGACTAGCGGGGGGCACAGATACGCAGTATTTT. Translating gives CASSSGLAGGTDTQYF.

The rearrangement joins TRBV19 to TRBJ1-2, with D perhaps matching TRBD1 (5 bases). V lost 4 bases, J lost 1 base, and 19 bases lay in between. The CDR3 runs to 17 residues. Per the germline V gene, CDR1 is LNHDA and CDR2 is SQIVND (reference sequence). The CDR3 loop is CASSTPELGRSNYGYTF. Written as DNA, the CDR3 is TGTGCCAGTAGTACCCCCGAGTTGGGGCGAAGTAACTATGGCTACACCTTC.

This sequence joins TRBV18 and TRBJ2-7, with D maybe TRBD1 (5 bases). V lost 5 bases and J lost 6, with 11 bases in between. The CDR3 sequence is 12 residues long. In germline, CDR1 is KGHSH, CDR2 LQKENI. CDR3 coding DNA: TGTGCCAGCTCATTAAAGGGGCTCGAGCAGTACTTC. It is translated as CASSLKGLEQYF.

The chain employs TRBV27 and TRBJ2-5, with D unclear. Trimming left V 0 bases short and J 5 bases short, with 13 bases between. The CDR3 is made up of 15 amino acids. Per germline, CDR1 MNHEY and CDR2 SMNVEV (reference sequence). CDR3 DNA sequence: TGTGCCAGCAGTTTATCGGGCTATCGCATGGAGACCCAGTACTTC. The encoded protein is CASSLSGYRMETQYF.

The rearrangement links TRBV4-3 to TRBJ2-2, with D maybe TRBD1 (5 bases). Trimming took off 3 bases at V and 5 bases at J, with 16 bases between the two ends. The CDR3 consists of 16 residues. Germline CDR1 and CDR2: LGHNA and YSLEER. CDR3 sequence reads: CASSHAGMGYTGELFF. Written as DNA, the CDR3 is TGCGCCAGCAGCCACGCAGGGATGGGATATACCGGGGAGCTGTTTTTT.

The chain links TRBV7-9 to TRBJ2-3; D not resolved. The germline V gene encodes CDR1 SEHNR and CDR2 FQNEAQ (reference sequence). The CDR3 runs to 16 residues. V dropped 7 bases and J dropped 5 bases, with 22 bases sitting between them. CDR3 bases: TGTGCCAGCACCAGGACCACTGCGGTGACTGGAGATACGCAGTATTTT. It is translated as CASTRTTAVTGDTQYF.

This chain connects TRBV5-8 to TRBJ1-2; D is undetermined. CDR3 length equals 14 residues. V was shortened by 1 base and J by 4 bases, with 11 bases between the two germline ends. CDR1 and CDR2 (germline): SGHTS, YDEGEE. In DNA form, the CDR3 reads TGTGCCAGCAGCTTGATGTGGGGTTCCTATGGCTACACCTTC. It encodes CASSLMWGSYGYTF.

V and J are TRBV29-1 and TRBJ2-5, with 8 bases matching TRBD1. CDR1 and CDR2 (germline): SQVTM, ANQGSEA. The CDR3 has 16 amino acids. Trimming at V came to 0 bases and at J to 5 bases, leaving 11 bases not matched to a gene. In DNA form, the CDR3 reads TGCAGCGTTGAAGATTTGGGCAGGGGGCGTTTGGAGACCCAGTACTTC. As protein: CSVEDLGRGRLETQYF.

V and J are TRBV12-5 and TRBJ2-5; 13 nucleotides line up with TRBD2. Trimming took 0 bases from V and 3 from J; bases not matched to a gene: 13. The germline V gene encodes CDR1 LGHNT and CDR2 FRNRAP. CDR3 length: 20 residues. The CDR3, as DNA: TGTGCTAGTGGTTTGGTACTTGATGGTTCCGGGACTAGCGGGAAAGAGACCCAGTACTTC. This sequence encodes CASGLVLDGSGTSGKETQYF.

This clone was seen once. The rearrangement joins TRBV19 to TRBJ1-2; tentative D call: TRBD1 (5 bases). In germline, CDR1 is LNHDA, CDR2 SQIVND (reference sequence). The V end was cut by 7 bases, the J end by 8 bases, with 14 bases between. The CDR3 loop spans 12 amino acids. The CDR3: CASTRTMGGYTF. Here the CDR3 DNA reads TGTGCCAGTACGCGGACAATGGGCGGCTACACCTTC. Supplemented by reference TRBV19 and TRBJ1-2, the full variable domain reads DGGITQSPKYLFRKEGQNVTLSCEQNLNHDAMYWYRQDPGQGLRLIYYSQIVNDFQKGDIAEGYSVSREKKESFPLTVTSAQKNPTAFYLCASTRTMGGYTFGSGTRLTVV.

The genes are TRBV6-5 and TRBJ1-2; 7 nucleotides agree with TRBD1. This CDR3 has 13 amino acids. Germline V gene lookup returns CDR1 MNHEY and CDR2 SVGAGI. V lost 5 bases and J lost 4; bases outside the gene matches: 4. The DNA of the CDR3 is TGTGCCAGCAGTCAAGACAGGGTCTATGGCTACACCTTC. It yields the protein CASSQDRVYGYTF.

Details on this clone: One end of the junction fails to match germline, which may point to a read error. This chain uses TRBV7-9 with TRBJ1-4; the match to TRBD1 covers 8 bases. The CDR3 has 14 residues. Germline values: CDR1 SEHNR, CDR2 FQNEAQ (reference sequence). The CDR3 sequence is CASSLAGTGSGLFF. CDR3 coding DNA: TGTGCCAGCAGCCTAGCCGGGACAGGCTCGGGACTGTTTTTT.

J is TRBJ2-5 and V is TRBV4-2, with 8 bases aligning to TRBD2. CDR1 is LGHNA and CDR2 is YNFKEQ in the germline V gene. With V trimmed by 0 bases and J by 1 base, 4 bases remained unmatched. The CDR3 has 16 residues. CDR3 protein: CASSQDGGRLQETQYF. CDR3 DNA: TGTGCCAGCAGCCAAGATGGCGGGAGGCTCCAAGAGACCCAGTACTTC.

This clone was seen a few times. This sequence joins TRBV19 and TRBJ2-7; perhaps TRBD1 as D (6 bases). Germline V CDR1 and CDR2: LNHDA, SQIVND (reference sequence). V lost 10 bases and J lost 7, with 14 bases in between. The CDR3 has 11 residues. CDR3 DNA: TGTGCCACCTCAGGGGTTGGAGAGCAGTACTTC. This encodes CATSGVGEQYF.

The table lists this clone with a count of one. The V and J genes are TRBV18 and TRBJ1-1; 9 positions match TRBD1. This CDR3 comprises 18 residues. Germline lookup yields CDR1 KGHSH and CDR2 LQKENI. With V trimmed by 4 bases and J by 0 bases, 12 bases remained unmatched. The CDR3 spells CASSLLGRTGEMNTEAFF. The CDR3 DNA reads as TGTGCCAGCTCACTGTTGGGGAGGACAGGGGAAATGAACACTGAAGCTTTCTTT. The full variable domain, its missing parts supplied by reference TRBV18 and TRBJ1-1, is NAGVMQNPRHLVRRRGQEARLRCSPMKGHSHVYWYRQLPEEGLKFMVYLQKENIIDESGMPKERFSAEFPKEGPSILRIQQVVRGDSAAYFCASSLLGRTGEMNTEAFFGQGTRLTVV.

The chain recombines TRBV15 with TRBJ1-1; 8 bases align to TRBD1. The CDR3 covers 12 residues. Germline-derived CDR1 and CDR2 are LNHNV and YYDKDF (reference sequence). The J segment lost 7 bases and the V segment lost 6 bases, leaving 4 bases of the junction unmatched. The CDR3 protein is CATSSTGVEAFF. The CDR3 nucleotides read TGTGCCACCAGTTCGACAGGGGTTGAAGCTTTCTTT. The whole variable domain, filled in from reference TRBV15 and TRBJ1-1, reads DAMVIQNPRYQVTQFGKPVTLSCSQTLNHNVMYWYQQKSSQAPKLLFHYYDKDFNNEADTPDNFQSRRPNTSFCFLDIRSPGLGDTAMYLCATSSTGVEAFFGQGTRLTVV.